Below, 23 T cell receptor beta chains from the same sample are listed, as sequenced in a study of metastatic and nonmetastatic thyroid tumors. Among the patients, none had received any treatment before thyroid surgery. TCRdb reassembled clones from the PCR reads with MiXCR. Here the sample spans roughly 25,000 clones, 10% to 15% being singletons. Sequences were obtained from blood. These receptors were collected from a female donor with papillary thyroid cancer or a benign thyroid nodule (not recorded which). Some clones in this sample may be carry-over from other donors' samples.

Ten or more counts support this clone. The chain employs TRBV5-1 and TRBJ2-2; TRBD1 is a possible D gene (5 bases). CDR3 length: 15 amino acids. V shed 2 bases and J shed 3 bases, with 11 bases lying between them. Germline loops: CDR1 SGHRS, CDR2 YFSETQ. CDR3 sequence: CASSFSGRHTGELFF. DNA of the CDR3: TGCGCCAGCAGCTTTTCAGGGCGCCACACCGGGGAGCTGTTTTTT.

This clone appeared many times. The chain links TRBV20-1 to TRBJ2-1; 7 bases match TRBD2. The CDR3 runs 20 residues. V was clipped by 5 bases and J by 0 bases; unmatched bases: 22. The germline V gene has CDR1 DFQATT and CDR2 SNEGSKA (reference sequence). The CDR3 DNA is TGCAGTGCTGAATCCATAAATCCGGGACTACCCTATAGCTCCTACAATGAGCAGTTCTTC. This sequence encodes CSAESINPGLPYSSYNEQFF.

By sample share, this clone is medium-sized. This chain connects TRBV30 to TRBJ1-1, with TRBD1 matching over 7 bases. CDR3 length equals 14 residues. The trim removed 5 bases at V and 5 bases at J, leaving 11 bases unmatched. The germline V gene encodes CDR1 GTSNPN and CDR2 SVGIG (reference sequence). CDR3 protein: CAWGPRRGWTEAFF. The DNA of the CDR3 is TGTGCCTGGGGTCCCCGCAGGGGGTGGACTGAAGCTTTCTTT.

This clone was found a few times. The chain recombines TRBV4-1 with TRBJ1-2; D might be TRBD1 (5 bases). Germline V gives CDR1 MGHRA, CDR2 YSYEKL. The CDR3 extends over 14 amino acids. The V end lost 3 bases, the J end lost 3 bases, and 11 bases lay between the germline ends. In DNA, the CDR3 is TGCGCCAGCAGCCAGGGACGAGGAGACTATGGCTACACCTTC. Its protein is CASSQGRGDYGYTF.

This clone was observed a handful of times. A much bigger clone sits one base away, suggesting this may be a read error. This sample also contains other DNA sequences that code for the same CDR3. CDR3 residues: CASNPTGTSTDTQYF. The CDR3, as DNA: TGTGCCAGCAACCCGACAGGCACTAGCACAGATACGCAGTATTTT. The chain has TRBV5-5 and TRBJ2-3; weak D call: TRBD1 (6 bases). The germline gives CDR1 SGHKS, CDR2 YYEKEE (reference sequence). The CDR3 runs to 15 residues. V was shortened by 6 bases and J by 0 bases, with 14 bases between the two germline ends.

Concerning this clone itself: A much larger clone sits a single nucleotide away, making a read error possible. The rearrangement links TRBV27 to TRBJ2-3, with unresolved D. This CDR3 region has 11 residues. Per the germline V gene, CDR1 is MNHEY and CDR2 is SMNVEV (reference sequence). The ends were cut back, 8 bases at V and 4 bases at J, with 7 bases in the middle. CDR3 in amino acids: CASGPSDTQYF. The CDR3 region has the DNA TGTGCCAGCGGACCCTCAGATACGCAGTATTTT.

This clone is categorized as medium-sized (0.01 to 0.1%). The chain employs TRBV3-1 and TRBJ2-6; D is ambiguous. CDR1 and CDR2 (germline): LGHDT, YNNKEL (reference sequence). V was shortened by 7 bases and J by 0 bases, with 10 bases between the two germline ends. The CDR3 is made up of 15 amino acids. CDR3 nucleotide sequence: TGTGCCAGCACGACCCGGACCTCTGGGGCCAACGTCCTGACTTTC. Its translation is CASTTRTSGANVLTF.

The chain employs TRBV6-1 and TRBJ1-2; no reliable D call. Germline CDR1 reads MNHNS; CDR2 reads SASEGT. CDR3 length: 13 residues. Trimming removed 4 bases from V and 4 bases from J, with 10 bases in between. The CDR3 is CASSVSRLYGYTF. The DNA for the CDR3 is TGTGCCAGCAGTGTCTCTCGACTCTATGGCTACACCTTC.

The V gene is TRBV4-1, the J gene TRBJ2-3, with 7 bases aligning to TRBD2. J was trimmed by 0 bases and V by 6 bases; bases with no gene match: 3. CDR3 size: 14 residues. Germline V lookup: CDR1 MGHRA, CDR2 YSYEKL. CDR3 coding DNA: TGCGCCAGCAGGAGCGGGACTAGCACAGATACGCAGTATTTT. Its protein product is CASRSGTSTDTQYF.

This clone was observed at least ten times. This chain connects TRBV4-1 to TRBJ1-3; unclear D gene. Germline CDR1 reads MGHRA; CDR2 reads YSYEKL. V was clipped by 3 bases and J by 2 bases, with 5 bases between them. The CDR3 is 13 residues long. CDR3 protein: CASSQTTGNTIYF. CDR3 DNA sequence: TGCGCCAGCAGCCAGACTACTGGAAACACCATATATTTT.

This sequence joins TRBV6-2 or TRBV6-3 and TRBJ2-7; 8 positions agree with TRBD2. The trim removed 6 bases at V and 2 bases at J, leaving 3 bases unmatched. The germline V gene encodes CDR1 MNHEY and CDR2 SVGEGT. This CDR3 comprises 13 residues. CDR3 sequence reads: CASRSGSTYEQYF. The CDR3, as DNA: TGTGCCAGCAGGAGCGGGAGTACCTACGAGCAGTACTTC.

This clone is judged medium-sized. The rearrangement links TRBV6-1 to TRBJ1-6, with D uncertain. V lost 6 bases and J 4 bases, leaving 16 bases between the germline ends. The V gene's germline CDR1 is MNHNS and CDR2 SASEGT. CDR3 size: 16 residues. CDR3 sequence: CASRSFVEQYNSPLHF. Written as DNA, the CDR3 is TGTGCCAGCAGGAGTTTTGTTGAGCAATATAATTCACCCCTCCACTTT.

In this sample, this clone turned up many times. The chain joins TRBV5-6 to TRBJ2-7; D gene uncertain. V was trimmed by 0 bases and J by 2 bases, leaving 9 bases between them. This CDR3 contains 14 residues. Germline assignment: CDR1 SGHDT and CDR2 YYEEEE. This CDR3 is CASSLAHKTYEQYF. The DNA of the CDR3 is TGTGCCAGCAGCTTGGCCCACAAAACCTACGAGCAGTACTTC.

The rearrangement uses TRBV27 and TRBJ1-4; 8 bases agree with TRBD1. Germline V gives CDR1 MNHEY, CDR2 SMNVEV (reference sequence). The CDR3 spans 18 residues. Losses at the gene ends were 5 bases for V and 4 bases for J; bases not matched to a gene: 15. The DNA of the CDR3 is TGTGCCAGCAGTACGATCAGGGGGCTTGCCCAACGTAATGAAAAACTGTTTTTT. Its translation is CASSTIRGLAQRNEKLFF.

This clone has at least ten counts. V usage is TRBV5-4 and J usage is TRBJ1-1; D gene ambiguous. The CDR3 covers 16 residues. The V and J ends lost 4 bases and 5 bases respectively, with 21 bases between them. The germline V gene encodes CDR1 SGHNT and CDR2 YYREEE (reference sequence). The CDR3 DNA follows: TGTGCCAGCAGCCGCCCCCCCGGAGGGATAGGGACTGAAGCTTTCTTT. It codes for CASSRPPGGIGTEAFF.

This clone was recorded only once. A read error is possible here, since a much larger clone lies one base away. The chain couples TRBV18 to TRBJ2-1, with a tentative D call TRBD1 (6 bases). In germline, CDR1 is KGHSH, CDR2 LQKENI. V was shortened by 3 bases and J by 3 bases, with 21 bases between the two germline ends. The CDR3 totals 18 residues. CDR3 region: CASSPGHGRSAYYNEQFF. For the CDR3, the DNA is TGTGCCAGCTCACCGGGACATGGTCGTTCCGCTTACTACAATGAGCAGTTCTTC.

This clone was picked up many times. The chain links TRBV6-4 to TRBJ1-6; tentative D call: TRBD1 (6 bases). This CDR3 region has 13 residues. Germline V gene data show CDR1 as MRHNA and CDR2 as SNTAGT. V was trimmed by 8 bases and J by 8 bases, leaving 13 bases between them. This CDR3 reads CASRDNGYSPLHF. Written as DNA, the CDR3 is TGTGCCAGCCGGGACAACGGATATTCACCCCTCCACTTT.

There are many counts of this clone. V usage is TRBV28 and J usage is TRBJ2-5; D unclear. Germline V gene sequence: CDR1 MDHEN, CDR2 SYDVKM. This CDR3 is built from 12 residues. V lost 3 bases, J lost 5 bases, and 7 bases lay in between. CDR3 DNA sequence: TGTGCCAGCAGTTTCCGGATGGAGACCCAGTACTTC. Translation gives CASSFRMETQYF.

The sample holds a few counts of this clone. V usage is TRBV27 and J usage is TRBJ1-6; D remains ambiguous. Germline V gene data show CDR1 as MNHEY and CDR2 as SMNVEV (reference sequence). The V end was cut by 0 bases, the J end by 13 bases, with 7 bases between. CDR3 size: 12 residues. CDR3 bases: TGTGCCAGCAGTTTATCGAACAGCCCCCTCCACTTT. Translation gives CASSLSNSPLHF.

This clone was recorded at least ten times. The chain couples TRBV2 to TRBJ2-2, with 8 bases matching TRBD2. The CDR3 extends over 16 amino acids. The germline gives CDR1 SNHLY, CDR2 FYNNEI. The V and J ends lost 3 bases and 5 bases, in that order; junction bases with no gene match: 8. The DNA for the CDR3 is TGTGCCAGCAGTGATTTAGGACTAGCCGGAACCGGGGAGCTGTTTTTT. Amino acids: CASSDLGLAGTGELFF.

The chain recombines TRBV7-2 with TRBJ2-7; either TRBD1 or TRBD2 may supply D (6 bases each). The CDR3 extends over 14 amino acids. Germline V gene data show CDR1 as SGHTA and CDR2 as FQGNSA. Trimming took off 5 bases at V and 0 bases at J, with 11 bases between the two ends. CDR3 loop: CASSAGQASYEQYF. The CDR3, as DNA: TGTGCCAGCAGCGCGGGACAAGCCTCCTACGAGCAGTACTTC.

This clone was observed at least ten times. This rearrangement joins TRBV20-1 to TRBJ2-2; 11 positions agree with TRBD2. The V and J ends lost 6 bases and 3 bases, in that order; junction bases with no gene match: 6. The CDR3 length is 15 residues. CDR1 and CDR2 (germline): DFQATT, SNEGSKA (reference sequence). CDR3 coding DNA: TGCAGTGCCAAACTAGCGGGAGAGGACACCGGGGAGCTGTTTTTT. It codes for CSAKLAGEDTGELFF.

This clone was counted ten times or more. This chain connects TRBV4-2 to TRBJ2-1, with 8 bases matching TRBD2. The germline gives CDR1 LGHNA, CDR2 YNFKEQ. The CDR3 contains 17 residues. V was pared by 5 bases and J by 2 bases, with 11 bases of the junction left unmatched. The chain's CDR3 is CASSAGGHGRAYNEQFF. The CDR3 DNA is TGTGCCAGCAGCGCGGGGGGTCACGGGAGGGCCTACAATGAGCAGTTCTTC.